These T cell receptor beta chains were read from a single sample in a study of regulatory T cells in long-lasting Graves disease. TCRdb re-called the multiplex PCR reads with MiXCR, one entry per CDR3 protein. The top ten clones hold about 10% of a sample with almost 450,000 distinct CDR3 sequences, roughly 15% of them seen once. These sequences were also reported in another study, on T cells in Graves' hyperthyroidism and ophthalmopathy.

The specimen was peripheral blood mononuclear cells (PBMCs), collected at new diagnosis, from a patient treated with antithyroid drugs. The receptors shown here come from a woman aged 25-40 years with Graves disease. Both conserved end residues are part of each CDR3. D genes are given only for firm matches. Not all rows give a size; the values are once, few, many and, for expanded clones, a class.

d_call | clone_size | j_call | v_call | cdr3_aa | cdr3_nt
TRBD1 | few | TRBJ2-2 | TRBV27 | CASSVGQATGELFF | TGTGCCAGCAGTGTTGGACAGGCGACAGGGGAGCTGTTTTTT
TRBD2 | many | TRBJ2-5 | TRBV2 | CASSGLAGGPAETQYF | TGTGCCAGCAGTGGATTAGCGGGAGGGCCAGCGGAGACCCAGTACTTC
TRBD1 | many | TRBJ1-5 | TRBV20-1 | CSATGTGNQPQHF | TGCAGTGCAACCGGGACAGGCAATCAGCCCCAGCATTTT
NA | many | TRBJ1-1 | TRBV6-5 | CASSYSRMGPGTEAFF | TGTGCCAGCAGTTACTCGAGGATGGGGCCGGGGACTGAAGCTTTCTTT
NA | many | TRBJ1-1 | TRBV28 | CASSLSVGYTEAFF | TGTGCCAGCAGTTTATCTGTAGGGTACACTGAAGCTTTCTTT
NA | few | TRBJ1-2 | TRBV7-3 | CASSLNRGADYGYTF | TGTGCCAGCAGCTTAAATCGCGGCGCAGACTATGGCTACACCTTC
TRBD1 | NA | TRBJ2-7 | TRBV18 | CASSPRQGDTEQYF | TGTGCCAGCTCACCCAGACAGGGGGATACAGAGCAGTACTTC
NA | few | TRBJ1-5 | TRBV7-9 | CASSLAKSNQPQHF | TGTGCCAGCAGCTTAGCCAAAAGCAATCAGCCCCAGCATTTT
NA | many | TRBJ1-1 | TRBV28 | CASSTYRVATEAFF | TGTGCCAGCAGTACCTACAGGGTGGCCACTGAAGCTTTCTTT
NA | many | TRBJ1-5 | TRBV5-1 | CASSEGVSNQPQHF | TGTGCCAGCAGCGAGGGGGTGAGCAATCAGCCCCAGCATTTT
NA | many | TRBJ2-1 | TRBV7-9 | CAAGGQGFYNEQFF | TGTGCCGCGGGGGGACAGGGTTTTTACAATGAGCAGTTCTTC
NA | NA | TRBJ1-1 | TRBV7-2 | CASSLVGGAAEAFF | TGTGCCAGCAGCTTAGTGGGAGGGGCCGCTGAAGCTTTCTTT
NA | NA | TRBJ2-7 | TRBV7-6 | CASSLSLDSPRGQYF | TGTGCCAGCAGCTTAAGCCTTGACTCCCCGAGGGGGCAGTACTTC
NA | NA | TRBJ2-7 | TRBV5-1 | CASSLGDIYEQYF | TGCGCCAGCAGCTTGGGGGACATCTACGAGCAGTACTTC